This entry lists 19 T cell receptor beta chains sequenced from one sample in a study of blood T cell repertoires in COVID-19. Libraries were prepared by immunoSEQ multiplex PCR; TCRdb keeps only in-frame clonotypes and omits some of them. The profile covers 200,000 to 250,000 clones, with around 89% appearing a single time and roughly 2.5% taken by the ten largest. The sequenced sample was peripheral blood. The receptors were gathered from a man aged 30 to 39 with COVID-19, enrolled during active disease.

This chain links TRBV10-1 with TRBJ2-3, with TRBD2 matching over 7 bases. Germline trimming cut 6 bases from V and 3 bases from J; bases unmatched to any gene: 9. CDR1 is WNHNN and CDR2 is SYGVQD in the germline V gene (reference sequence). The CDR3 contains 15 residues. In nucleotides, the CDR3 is TGCGCCAGCAGATCCCCAGCGGGGAGGACAGATACGCAGTATTTT. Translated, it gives CASRSPAGRTDTQYF.

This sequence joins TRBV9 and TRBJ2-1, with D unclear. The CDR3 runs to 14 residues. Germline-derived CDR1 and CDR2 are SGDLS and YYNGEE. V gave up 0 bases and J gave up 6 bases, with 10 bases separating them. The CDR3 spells CASSVVGHSNEQFF. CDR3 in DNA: TGTGCCAGCAGCGTAGTGGGCCACTCCAATGAGCAGTTCTTC.

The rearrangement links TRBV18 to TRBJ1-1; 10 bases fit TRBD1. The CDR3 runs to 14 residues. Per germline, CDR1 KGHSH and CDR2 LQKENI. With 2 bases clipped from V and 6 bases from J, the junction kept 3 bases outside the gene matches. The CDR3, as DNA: TGTGCCAGCTCACCAGGACAGGGGGAAGCTGAAGCTTTCTTT. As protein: CASSPGQGEAEAFF.

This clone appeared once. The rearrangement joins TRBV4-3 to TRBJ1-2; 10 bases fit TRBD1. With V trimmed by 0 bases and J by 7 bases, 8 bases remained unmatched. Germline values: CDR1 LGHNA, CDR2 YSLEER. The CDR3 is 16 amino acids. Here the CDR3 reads CASSQEGGQGSFGYTF. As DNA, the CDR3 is TGCGCCAGCAGCCAAGAAGGGGGACAGGGGAGTTTTGGCTACACCTTC.

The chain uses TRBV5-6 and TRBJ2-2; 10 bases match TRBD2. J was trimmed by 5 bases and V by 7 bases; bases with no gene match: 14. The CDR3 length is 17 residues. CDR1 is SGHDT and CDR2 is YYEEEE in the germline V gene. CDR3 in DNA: TGTGCCAGCGGCCGGAACAGCGGGAGGGCCGGTACCGGGGAGCTGTTTTTT. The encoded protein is CASGRNSGRAGTGELFF.

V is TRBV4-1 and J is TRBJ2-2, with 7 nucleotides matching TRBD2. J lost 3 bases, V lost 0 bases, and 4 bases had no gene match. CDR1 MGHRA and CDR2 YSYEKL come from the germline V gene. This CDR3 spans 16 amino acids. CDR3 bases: TGCGCCAGCAGCCAAGAGCGGGAGAGGTACACCGGGGAGCTGTTTTTT. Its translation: CASSQERERYTGELFF.

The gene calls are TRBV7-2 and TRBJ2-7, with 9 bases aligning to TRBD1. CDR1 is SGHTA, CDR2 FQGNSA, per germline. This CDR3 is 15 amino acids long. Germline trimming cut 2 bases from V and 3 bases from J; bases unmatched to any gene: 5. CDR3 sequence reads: CASSLTGTGNYEQYF. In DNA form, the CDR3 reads TGTGCCAGCAGCTTAACCGGGACAGGGAACTACGAGCAGTACTTC.

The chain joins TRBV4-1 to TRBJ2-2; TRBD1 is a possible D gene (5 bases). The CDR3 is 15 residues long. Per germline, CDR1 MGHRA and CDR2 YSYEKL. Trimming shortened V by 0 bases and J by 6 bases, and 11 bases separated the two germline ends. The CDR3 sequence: CASSQDITGPGELFF. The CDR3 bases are TGCGCCAGCAGCCAAGATATTACAGGTCCCGGGGAGCTGTTTTTT.

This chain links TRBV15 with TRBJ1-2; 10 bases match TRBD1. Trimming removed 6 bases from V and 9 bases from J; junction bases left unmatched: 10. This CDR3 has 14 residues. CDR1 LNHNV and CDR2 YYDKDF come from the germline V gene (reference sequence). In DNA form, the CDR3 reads TGTGCCACCAGTACCGGGACAGGGGACATGCGCTACACCTTC. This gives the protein CATSTGTGDMRYTF. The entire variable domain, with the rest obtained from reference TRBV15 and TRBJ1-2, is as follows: DAMVIQNPRYQVTQFGKPVTLSCSQTLNHNVMYWYQQKSSQAPKLLFHYYDKDFNNEADTPDNFQSRRPNTSFCFLDIRSPGLGDTAMYLCATSTGTGDMRYTFGSGTRLTVV.

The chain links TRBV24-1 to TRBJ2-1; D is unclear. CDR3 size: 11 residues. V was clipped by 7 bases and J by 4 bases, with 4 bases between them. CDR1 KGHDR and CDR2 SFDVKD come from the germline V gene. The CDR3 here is CATSSYNEQFF. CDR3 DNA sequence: TGTGCCACCAGCAGTTACAATGAGCAGTTCTTC.

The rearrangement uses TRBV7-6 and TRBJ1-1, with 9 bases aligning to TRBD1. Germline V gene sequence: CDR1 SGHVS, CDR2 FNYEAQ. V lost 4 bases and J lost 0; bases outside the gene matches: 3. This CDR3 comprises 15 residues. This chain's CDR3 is CASSWRTGVNTEAFF. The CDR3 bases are TGTGCCAGCAGCTGGAGGACAGGGGTGAACACTGAAGCTTTCTTT.

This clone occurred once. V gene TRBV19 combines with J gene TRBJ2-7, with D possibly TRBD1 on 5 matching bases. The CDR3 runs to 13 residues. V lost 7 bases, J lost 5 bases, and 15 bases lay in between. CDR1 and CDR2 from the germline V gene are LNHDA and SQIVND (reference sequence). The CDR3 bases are TGTGCCAGTACCTCAGGGTATCGGGACGAGCAGTACTTC. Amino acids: CASTSGYRDEQYF.

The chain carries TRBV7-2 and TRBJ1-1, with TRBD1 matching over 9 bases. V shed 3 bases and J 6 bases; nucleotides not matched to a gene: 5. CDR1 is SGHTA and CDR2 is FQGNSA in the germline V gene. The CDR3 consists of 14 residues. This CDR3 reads CASSLTRDRAEAFF. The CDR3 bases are TGTGCCAGCAGCTTGACCCGGGACAGGGCTGAAGCTTTCTTT.

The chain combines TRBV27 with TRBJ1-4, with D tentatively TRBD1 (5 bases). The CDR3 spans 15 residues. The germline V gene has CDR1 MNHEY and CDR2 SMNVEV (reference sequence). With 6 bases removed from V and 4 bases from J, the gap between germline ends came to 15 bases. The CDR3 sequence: CASSPAGGINEKLFF. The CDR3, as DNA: TGTGCCAGCAGCCCCGCGGGGGGAATTAATGAAAAACTGTTTTTT.

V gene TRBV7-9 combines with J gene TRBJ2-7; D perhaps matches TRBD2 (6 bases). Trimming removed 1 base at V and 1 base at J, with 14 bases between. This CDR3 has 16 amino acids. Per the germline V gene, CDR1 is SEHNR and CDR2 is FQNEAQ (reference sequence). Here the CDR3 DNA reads TGTGCCAGCAGCTTAGGGGACCGCGGGACGTCCTACGAGCAGTACTTC. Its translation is CASSLGDRGTSYEQYF.

Written as DNA, the CDR3 is TGTGCCAGCAGTTCCAGGGTGGATGAGCAGTTCTTC. Protein sequence: CASSSRVDEQFF. The rearrangement joins TRBV12-3 or TRBV12-4 to TRBJ2-1; D is possibly TRBD1 (5 bases). V shed 4 bases and J shed 8 bases, with 9 bases lying between them. The CDR3 length is 12 residues.

This CDR3 reads CASSAGGPRRTNEKLFF. The CDR3 DNA reads TGTGCCAGTAGTGCGGGGGGACCACGAAGAACTAATGAAAAACTGTTTTTT. V is TRBV19 and J is TRBJ1-4; tentative D call: TRBD1 (5 bases). V lost 5 bases, J lost 1 base, and 17 bases lay in between. The CDR3 extends over 17 amino acids. Germline V CDR1 and CDR2: LNHDA, SQIVND (reference sequence).

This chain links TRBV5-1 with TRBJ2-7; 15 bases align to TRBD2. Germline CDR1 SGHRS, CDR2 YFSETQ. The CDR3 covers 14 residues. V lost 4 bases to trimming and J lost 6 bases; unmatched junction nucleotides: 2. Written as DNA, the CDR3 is TGCGCCAGCAGCGCGGGACTAGCGGGAGGCGAGCAGTACTTC. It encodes CASSAGLAGGEQYF.

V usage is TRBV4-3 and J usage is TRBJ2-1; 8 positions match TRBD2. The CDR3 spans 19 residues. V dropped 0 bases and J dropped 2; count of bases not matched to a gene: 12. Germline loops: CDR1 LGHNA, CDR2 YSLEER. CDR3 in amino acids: CASSQDSPLKAGAYNEQFF. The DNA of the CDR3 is TGCGCCAGCAGCCAAGATAGCCCCTTGAAAGCGGGAGCCTACAATGAGCAGTTCTTC.